Below, 12 T cell receptor beta chains from the same sample are listed, as sequenced in a study of blood T cell repertoires in COVID-19. Libraries were prepared by immunoSEQ multiplex PCR; TCRdb keeps only in-frame clonotypes and omits some of them. This repertoire shows some 400,000 clones, about 87% found once; its top ten account for about 2%. The sequenced sample was peripheral blood. The receptor source for this set is a woman between 55 and 75 years old with COVID-19, enrolled during active disease.

The gene calls are TRBV11-2 and TRBJ2-5; D is perhaps TRBD2 (6 bases). Trimming cost V 4 bases and J 6 bases, with 21 bases left between them. The CDR3 runs 16 residues. Germline V gene lookup returns CDR1 SGHAT and CDR2 FQNNGV. CDR3: CASSSPGLSDVKTQYF. CDR3 in DNA: TGTGCCAGCAGCTCACCGGGACTCTCGGATGTAAAGACCCAGTACTTC.

J is TRBJ1-2 and V is TRBV19; a weak D match, TRBD1 (5 bases). The ends were cut back, 3 bases at V and 8 bases at J, with 10 bases in the middle. This CDR3 contains 12 residues. Germline CDR1 LNHDA, CDR2 SQIVND (reference sequence). For the CDR3, the DNA is TGTGCCAGTAGTATCGACAGAAGGGGCTACACCTTC. It encodes CASSIDRRGYTF.

The CDR3 DNA follows: TGTGCCAGCAGCCACCGGGACAGGGGGCGGTTGAATGGCTACACCTTC. Its translation: CASSHRDRGRLNGYTF. The chain uses TRBV3-1 (or the pseudogene TRBV3-2) and TRBJ1-2; 12 bases match TRBD1. This CDR3 region has 16 residues. Germline assignment: CDR1 LGHDT and CDR2 YNNKEL (reference sequence). V shed 3 bases and J 6 bases; nucleotides not matched to a gene: 8.

The chain joins TRBV6-6 to TRBJ1-2, with D possibly TRBD1 on 6 matching bases. The CDR3 sequence is 15 residues long. The V gene lost 2 bases and the J gene lost 2 bases, with 12 bases spanning the gap. Germline loops: CDR1 MNHNY, CDR2 SVGAGI (reference sequence). The chain's CDR3 is CASSYDQTGNYGYTF. The CDR3 coding sequence is TGTGCCAGCAGTTACGACCAAACAGGGAACTATGGCTACACCTTC.

This clone was detected once. This sequence joins TRBV14 and TRBJ2-5, with 7 bases fitting TRBD2. The CDR3 is 15 residues long. The V gene's germline CDR1 is SGHDN and CDR2 FVKESK. V lost 5 bases and J lost 5; bases outside the gene matches: 11. The chain's CDR3 is CASSSSGATGETQYF. CDR3 in DNA: TGTGCCAGCAGCTCGAGCGGGGCCACCGGGGAGACCCAGTACTTC.

The chain couples TRBV5-1 to TRBJ2-2, with 8 bases that match TRBD1. V gave up 4 bases and J gave up 3 bases; unmatched junction bases: 8. The CDR3 is made up of 16 amino acids. The germline CDR1 and CDR2 sequences are SGHRS and YFSETQ. CDR3 amino acids: CASSRDRGVDTGELFF. CDR3 DNA sequence: TGCGCCAGCAGCCGTGACAGGGGTGTGGACACCGGGGAGCTGTTTTTT.

V is TRBV6-1 and J is TRBJ1-2; D might be TRBD1 (5 bases). There are 16 residues in the CDR3. The germline CDR1 and CDR2 sequences are MNHNS and SASEGT. V was pared by 3 bases and J by 4 bases, with 18 bases between. Written as DNA, the CDR3 is TGTGCCAGCAGTGACGGGGGGACGAGAGGGAGCTATGGCTACACCTTC. Translated, it gives CASSDGGTRGSYGYTF.

The chain uses TRBV6-1 and TRBJ1-2; D is ambiguous. Germline V lookup: CDR1 MNHNS, CDR2 SASEGT. V dropped 3 bases and J dropped 4 bases, with 9 bases sitting between them. The CDR3 has 13 residues. This CDR3 reads CASSDTGGYGYTF. The CDR3 coding sequence is TGTGCCAGCAGTGACACTGGAGGCTATGGCTACACCTTC.

The genes are TRBV6-5 and TRBJ2-2; D perhaps matches TRBD1 (5 bases). Trimming removed 11 bases from V and 1 base from J, with 17 bases in between. This CDR3 is 15 amino acids long. Germline V gene data show CDR1 as MNHEY and CDR2 as SVGAGI. In DNA form, the CDR3 reads TGTGCCGGCATGGGCAGACAGCTGAACACCGGGGAGCTGTTTTTT. Amino acid sequence: CAGMGRQLNTGELFF.

The V call is TRBV6-5, the J call TRBJ1-2; TRBD1 might be the D (6 bases). The CDR3 consists of 14 residues. Trimming removed 2 bases at V and 8 bases at J, with 15 bases between. Germline assignment: CDR1 MNHEY and CDR2 SVGAGI. The CDR3 bases are TGTGCCAGCAGTTACCGGACAGCGATGGACGGCTACACCTTC. The encoded protein is CASSYRTAMDGYTF.

This chain joins TRBV19 and TRBJ2-3; 9 bases match TRBD2. Germline CDR1 is LNHDA and CDR2 is SQIVND (reference sequence). The ends lost 6 bases at V and 2 bases at J; junction bases unmatched: 18. The CDR3 spans 19 residues. For the CDR3, the DNA is TGTGCCAGTAGCCTTATAGTTAAGCGGGGGGCCCACCTCACAGATACGCAGTATTTT. The encoded protein is CASSLIVKRGAHLTDTQYF.

The DNA of the CDR3 is TGTGCCAGACTGGGACAGCTCTTGGGGTCGCAGTATTTT. This translates into CARLGQLLGSQYF. The chain recombines TRBV6-5 with TRBJ2-3; TRBD1 aligns across 7 bases. The CDR3 loop spans 13 amino acids. V shed 9 bases, J shed 10 bases, and the junction held 13 bases outside the gene matches. Looked up from germline, CDR1 is MNHEY and CDR2 is SVGAGI.